One and the same sample provided the 3 T cell receptor beta chains below, sequenced in a study of naive and memory T cell subsets. General study findings and limits: A few larger clonotypes appeared in naive repertoires, especially CD8, possibly memory cells re-expressing CD45RA.

Both TRBC1 and TRBC2 were covered by a beta constant-region primer of two equimolar oligonucleotides. The ligated cDNA underwent four PCR rounds using SP2 and nested alpha and beta constant-region primers. TCRdb fed the UMI-ligation and nested PCR reads into MiXCR, producing one record per CDR3 protein. The sample carries fewer than 150,000 distinct CDR3 sequences, more than 15% recorded once. These receptors' targets are unknown. Material for sequencing was naive CD8+ T cells from blood. The receptor source for this set is a human donor in good health.

This chain connects TRBV27 to TRBJ2-7; possibly TRBD1 for D (6 bases). V lost 5 bases and J lost 0, with 11 bases in between. Germline CDR1 reads MNHEY; CDR2 reads SMNVEV (reference sequence). The CDR3 has 14 residues. In DNA form, the CDR3 reads TGTGCCAGCAGTGAAACAGGGAGCTCCTACGAGCAGTACTTC. Translated: CASSETGSSYEQYF.

The V and J genes are TRBV6-6 and TRBJ2-2; D is possibly TRBD2 (6 bases). The V end was cut by 5 bases, the J end by 13 bases, with 20 bases between. Germline CDR1 is MNHNY and CDR2 is SVGAGI (reference sequence). This CDR3 has 14 amino acids. This CDR3 is CASSEVELWGGLFF. For the CDR3, the DNA is TGTGCCAGCAGTGAAGTAGAGTTGTGGGGAGGGCTGTTTTTT.

The chain recombines TRBV29-1 with TRBJ2-1; TRBD2 matches at 7 bases. With V trimmed by 2 bases and J by 0 bases, 4 bases remained unmatched. Germline CDR1 SQVTM, CDR2 ANQGSEA. The CDR3 totals 15 residues. The CDR3 DNA reads TGCAGCGTTGAATTCGGCGGGAGCTCCTACAATGAGCAGTTCTTC. The encoded protein is CSVEFGGSSYNEQFF.